This T cell receptor beta chain was identified in a study of OX40 agonist ivuxolimab in advanced cancers. Study-wide context: Every 2 weeks, patients got intravenous ivuxolimab at one of six dose levels (0.01-10 mg/kg). One patient with hepatocellular carcinoma and two with cutaneous melanoma, three in all, had partial responses.

This CDR3 contains 16 residues. Germline values: CDR1 LNHDA, CDR2 SQIVND (reference sequence). The J segment lost 6 bases and the V segment lost 3 bases, leaving 10 bases of the junction unmatched. Blood sampling was done at baseline, cycle 4 day 1, and cycle 7 day 1. Sequenced by immunoSEQ multiplex PCR; TCRdb stores in-frame clones only, minus some. The table includes over 20,000 clones, about three quarters detected once. This chain uses TRBV19 with TRBJ2-1; 8 bases are shared with TRBD2. The sequence derives from an adult with an advanced solid tumor such as melanoma, head and neck, liver or kidney cancer. The sample in question was CD4+ or CD8+ T cells sorted from blood, obtained in a trial of the OX40 agonist ivuxolimab. CDR3 DNA: TGTGCCAGTAGTATCGGGGGCGGGAGGTCGGGCAATGAGCAGTTCTTC. It specifies CASSIGGGRSGNEQFF.